The T cell receptor beta chain under discussion was sequenced for a study of OX40 agonist ivuxolimab in advanced cancers. Study-wide context: Dose-escalation cases comprised hepatocellular carcinoma, melanoma, renal cell or head and neck cancer.

Per germline, CDR1 SEHNR and CDR2 FQNEAQ (reference sequence). Trimming took 1 base from V and 12 from J, leaving 13 bases between them. The CDR3 runs 12 residues. Produced via immunoSEQ multiplex PCR; TCRdb's table is partial and in-frame only. Among 52,000 or so clones listed, 82% were seen once. The starting material was CD4+ or CD8+ T cells sorted from blood, obtained in a trial of the OX40 agonist ivuxolimab. This clonotype was sampled from an adult with an advanced solid tumor such as melanoma, head and neck, liver or kidney cancer. The chain is built from TRBV7-9 and TRBJ2-7, with unresolved D. CDR3 region: CASSLGTEQLYF. DNA of the CDR3: TGTGCCAGCAGCTTAGGAACCGAACAGCTGTACTTC. The full variable domain, its missing parts supplied by reference TRBV7-9 and TRBJ2-7, is DTGVSQNPRHKITKRGQNVTFRCDPISEHNRLYWYRQTLGQGPEFLTYFQNEAQLEKSRLLSDRFSAERPKGSFSTLEIQRTEQGDSAMYLCASSLGTEQLYFGPGTRLTVT.